This is a list of T cell receptor beta chains from one sample in a study of identical twins. Via MiXCR, TCRdb re-called the 5' RACE reads, giving one row per CDR3 protein. This table has a few hundred thousand distinct CDR3 sequences, more than 9.5% appearing once. These data were also reused for a study on yellow fever vaccine responses in identical twins.

The sequenced sample was memory (CD45RO+) T cells sorted from blood. These receptors were collected from a woman between 18 and 30 years old in good health. Both conserved end residues are part of each CDR3. The order of the fields is V gene, clone size, J gene, D gene, CDR3 DNA, CDR3 protein. D genes are given only for firm matches. Where a row states a size, it is once, few, many or the class of an expanded clone; other rows omit it.

TRBV10-3	few	TRBJ2-1	.	TGTGCCATCAGTGTAACTAGTAACGGGAATGAGCAGTTCTTC	CAISVTSNGNEQFF
TRBV7-2	few	TRBJ2-1	.	TGTGCCAGCAGCTTAGGGCGCGGGGCCGCGCGCAATGAGCAGTTCTTC	CASSLGRGAARNEQFF
TRBV7-2	few	TRBJ1-5	TRBD1	TGTGCCAGCAGGAGGGGACAGAATAATAATCAGCCCCAGCATTTT	CASRRGQNNNQPQHF
TRBV11-2	few	TRBJ2-3	TRBD2	TGTGCCAGCAGCAACGGGACTACCAATGGGGCAGATACGCAGTATTTT	CASSNGTTNGADTQYF
TRBV2	.	TRBJ2-7	.	TGTGCCAGCAGTGACAGCGGCTACGAGCAGTACTTC	CASSDSGYEQYF
TRBV5-1	once	TRBJ2-5	.	TGCGCCAGCAGCTTGGGGGCGAAAGAGACCCAGTACTTC	CASSLGAKETQYF
TRBV20-1	.	TRBJ1-2	TRBD1	TGCAGTGCTAGACAACCAACAGGGGGCCGCGGCTACACCTTC	CSARQPTGGRGYTF
TRBV7-2	many	TRBJ2-4	.	TGTGCCAGCAGCATGGACGGGGGCCAAGCCAAAAACATTCAGTACTTC	CASSMDGGQAKNIQYF
TRBV6-2/TRBV6-3	many	TRBJ2-7	TRBD2	TGTGCCAGCAGAGACGACGCTAGCGGGAGATACGAGCAGTACTTC	CASRDDASGRYEQYF
TRBV21-1	.	TRBJ2-4	.	TGTGCCAGCAGCAAACCCATGCGGGGGGCTCTAGCCAAAAACATTCAGTACTTC	CASSKPMRGALAKNIQYF
TRBV11-2	.	TRBJ2-7	.	TGTGCCAGCAGCTTAGATCAATACGAGCAGTACTTC	CASSLDQYEQYF
TRBV7-9	few	TRBJ2-1	TRBD2	TGTGCCAGCAGCTTTGCGGGAGGGGGCAATGAGCAGTTCTTC	CASSFAGGGNEQFF
TRBV5-1	few	TRBJ2-3	.	TGCGCCAGCAGCTTGGTCACCTCGGGGGTCACAGATACGCAGTATTTT	CASSLVTSGVTDTQYF
TRBV6-1	.	TRBJ1-5	.	TGTGCCAGCCGGGCCCGCGCGGGGTTGAGTGGCAATCAGCCCCAGCATTTT	CASRARAGLSGNQPQHF
TRBV3-1	few	TRBJ2-1	.	TGTGCCAGCAGCCAAGAACCCGGGGGCGCCTTTAATGAGCAGTTCTTC	CASSQEPGGAFNEQFF
TRBV10-3	many	TRBJ2-7	TRBD1	TGTGCCATCAGTGCAACAGGGGGCGAGCAGTACTTC	CAISATGGEQYF
TRBV5-6	.	TRBJ2-7	.	TGTGCCAGCAGCTTGTTAGAAGGGAATGAAAACGAGCAGTACTTC	CASSLLEGNENEQYF
TRBV7-7	.	TRBJ2-1	.	TGTGCTAGCAGCCCCGGACAGTCTGCCTACAATGAGCAGTTCTTC	CASSPGQSAYNEQFF
TRBV6-5	.	TRBJ2-1	.	TGTGCCAGCAGTTATCTTAGGGATCTCAATGAGCAGTTCTTC	CASSYLRDLNEQFF
TRBV12-3/TRBV12-4	many	TRBJ1-3	.	TGTGCCAGCAGTTTTGGGGTCCCGAGCTCTGGAAACACCATATATTTT	CASSFGVPSSGNTIYF
TRBV5-4	few	TRBJ1-4	TRBD1	TGTGCCAGCAGCTCCGCAGGGGGCGCGGATGAAAAACTGTTTTTT	CASSSAGGADEKLFF
TRBV5-4	many	TRBJ2-7	.	TGTGCCAGCAGCTTGGTAGGTTACAAGACCTCCTACGAGCAGTACTTC	CASSLVGYKTSYEQYF
TRBV12-3/TRBV12-4	few	TRBJ2-7	TRBD1	TGTGCCAGCAGTTTCGGACAGGGGAACTACGAGCAGTACTTC	CASSFGQGNYEQYF
TRBV5-1	few	TRBJ2-1	.	TGCGCCAGCAGCGACACTGGCTCCTACAATGAGCAGTTCTTC	CASSDTGSYNEQFF
TRBV6-1	.	TRBJ1-6	.	TGTGCCAGTGCCGTTGGGGGACGGAATTCACCCCTCCACTTT	CASAVGGRNSPLHF
TRBV9	few	TRBJ2-1	.	TGTGCCAGCCCCCTTTTCTGGAGGGTCTACAATGAGCAGTTCTTC	CASPLFWRVYNEQFF
TRBV7-9	.	TRBJ2-5	.	TGTGCCAGCAGCTTAGAAGTAGTCCAAGAGACCCAGTACTTC	CASSLEVVQETQYF
TRBV18	.	TRBJ2-3	.	TGTGCCAGCTCACCAAAGGACACAGATACGCAGTATTTT	CASSPKDTDTQYF
TRBV5-1	few	TRBJ2-2	TRBD1	TGCGCCAGCAGCTCCGGACAGGGGTTGGACACCGGGGAGCTGTTTTTT	CASSSGQGLDTGELFF
TRBV10-3	.	TRBJ1-1	TRBD1	TGTGCCATCAGCCCATCCGGACAGGTCAACACTGAAGCTTTCTTT	CAISPSGQVNTEAFF
TRBV29-1	many	TRBJ2-5	.	TGCAGCGTTGAAGCGGGAGCAGAGACCCAGTACTTC	CSVEAGAETQYF
TRBV7-2	.	TRBJ1-2	TRBD1	TGTGCCAGCAGCAGCGGACAGGGTGTGTCTGGCTACACCTTC	CASSSGQGVSGYTF
TRBV13	.	TRBJ1-2	.	TGTGCCAGCAGCTTCCTCAGAGGGTATATTAACTATGGCTACACCTTC	CASSFLRGYINYGYTF
TRBV24-1	many	TRBJ2-6	.	TGTGCCACCAGTGATTCGCTATACTCTGGGGCCAACGTCCTGACTTTC	CATSDSLYSGANVLTF
TRBV6-1	.	TRBJ2-7	.	TGTGCCAGCATTGGGACGGCCTCCTACGAGCAGTACTTC	CASIGTASYEQYF
TRBV10-3	.	TRBJ2-7	.	TGTGCCATCAGTGACCCCTATAGCGGAAAGAGCTCCTACGAGCAGTACTTC	CAISDPYSGKSSYEQYF
TRBV20-1	.	TRBJ2-1	TRBD2	TGCTGTGCTAGAGATCGCGGCGGGGGGGCTATTAATGAGCAGTTCTTC	CCARDRGGGAINEQFF
TRBV30	.	TRBJ2-1	.	TGTGCCTGCCTTACCCAAGCAGGGAGCCGGGGGAATGAGCAGTTCTTC	CACLTQAGSRGNEQFF
TRBV11-2	many	TRBJ2-5	TRBD2	TGTGCCAGCAGCCCTAGCGGGGGTCAAGAGACCCAGTACTTC	CASSPSGGQETQYF
TRBV14	few	TRBJ2-1	.	TGTGCCAGCAGCCTATTGGGGACTCCGAGAGTCAATGAGCAGTTCTTC	CASSLLGTPRVNEQFF
TRBV20-1	.	TRBJ2-1	TRBD2	TGCAGTGCTAGGAAACTAGCGGGCGGCGCCCGGAATGAGCAGTTCTTC	CSARKLAGGARNEQFF
TRBV27	few	TRBJ1-1	TRBD1	TGTGCCAGCAGTTCGACAGGGATCGCTAGAGCTTTCTTT	CASSSTGIARAFF
TRBV29-1	.	TRBJ2-1	.	TGCAGCGTTTCAGGGGGGGGGTCCAATGAGCAGTTCTTC	CSVSGGGSNEQFF
TRBV20-1	.	TRBJ2-3	.	TGCAGTGCTAGAGATGGGCGCAGGACAGATACGCAGAATTTT	CSARDGRRTDTQNF
TRBV7-3	.	TRBJ2-1	TRBD2	TGTGCCAGCAGCTTAAGGCGGGGGGGGGACAATGAGCAGTTCTTC	CASSLRRGGDNEQFF
TRBV18	.	TRBJ2-7	.	TGTGCCAGCTCACCACAACAGGAATACTACGAGCAGTACTTC	CASSPQQEYYEQYF
TRBV15	many	TRBJ1-1	.	TGTGCCACCAGCAGAGATTTCAGGGGCTCGGACACTGAAGCTTTCTTT	CATSRDFRGSDTEAFF
TRBV28	.	TRBJ1-6	TRBD1	TGTGCCAGCAGTTCCCCCGGGACAGGGTATAATTCACCCCTCCACTTT	CASSSPGTGYNSPLHF
TRBV29-1	few	TRBJ2-7	TRBD2	TGCAGCGTTGTCCGGGGGGGAGCGTCCGAGCAGTACTTC	CSVVRGGASEQYF
TRBV4-2	few	TRBJ2-5	.	TGTGCCAGCAGCCAAGGTGGGGGGGCCTACCAAGAGACCCAGTACTTC	CASSQGGGAYQETQYF
TRBV12-3/TRBV12-4	few	TRBJ2-7	TRBD2	TGTGCCAGCAGTCGGACTAGCGGGCCCTACGAGCAGTACTTC	CASSRTSGPYEQYF
TRBV15	many	TRBJ2-2	.	TGTGCCACCAGCACTCCCCGGTGGGGGGGGCTGATGAACACCGGGGAGCTGTTTTTT	CATSTPRWGGLMNTGELFF
TRBV5-1	many	TRBJ2-3	TRBD2	TGCGCCAGCAGCTTGGATGGAGCGGGGCCACAACGAGATACGCAGTATTTT	CASSLDGAGPQRDTQYF
TRBV5-1	.	TRBJ2-1	TRBD1	TGCGCCAGCAGTGTCGGTGGTGTCGGACAGGGCTACAATGAGCAGTTCTTC	CASSVGGVGQGYNEQFF
TRBV5-1	few	TRBJ2-5	.	TGCGCCAGCAGTGGAAATGGAGAGACCCAGTACTTC	CASSGNGETQYF
TRBV15	many	TRBJ1-1	.	TGTGCCACCAGCAGAGATCGGGGCACTGAAGCTTTCTTT	CATSRDRGTEAFF
TRBV7-3	.	TRBJ1-1	.	TGTGCCAGCAAGCCAGGCAGAGTGAACACTGAAGCTTTCTTT	CASKPGRVNTEAFF
TRBV9	many	TRBJ2-1	.	TGTGCCAGCAGCGTAGACGTTTTGGGACAGCAGTTCTTC	CASSVDVLGQQFF
TRBV7-6	.	TRBJ2-7	TRBD1	TGTGCCAGCAGCTTAGGGGGACAGGGGATCTACGAGCAGTACTTC	CASSLGGQGIYEQYF